This is a list of T cell receptor beta chains from one sample in a study of shared clonotypes between healthy human individuals. This table comes from immunoSEQ multiplex PCR, and its TCRdb copy is limited to in-frame clones, with some not included. The sample consists of 400,000 or so clones, approximately 97% of them appearing once. Sequencing was carried out using memory CD8+ T cells sorted from blood. These receptors came from a man aged 25 to 45 in good health. Both conserved end residues are part of each CDR3. The D gene is left open where the match is weak. Some rows have no size entry. The others give once, few or many, or a class for an expanded clone.

d_gene	j_gene	v_gene	abundance	CDR3aa	CDR3nt
NA	TRBJ1-2	TRBV7-9	NA	CASSLAQGPYGYTF	TGTGCCAGCAGCTTAGCCCAGGGGCCGTATGGCTACACCTTC
NA	TRBJ1-4	TRBV9	NA	CASSVVSRQPNEKLFF	TGTGCCAGCAGCGTAGTCTCCCGGCAGCCTAATGAAAAACTGTTTTTT
TRBD2	TRBJ2-7	TRBV5-6	NA	CASSRVVLAAYEQYF	TGTGCCAGCAGCCGTGTGGTACTAGCGGCCTACGAGCAGTACTTC
TRBD2	TRBJ2-2	TRBV5-4	NA	CASSPSTSGSSGELFF	TGTGCCAGCAGCCCATCCACTAGCGGGAGTTCCGGGGAGCTGTTTTTT
NA	TRBJ1-4	TRBV5-8	once	CASSPGWGVTTNEKLFF	TGTGCCAGCAGCCCCGGATGGGGGGTGACAACTAATGAAAAACTGTTTTTT
NA	TRBJ1-4	TRBV6-5	NA	CASSYDREKLFF	TGTGCCAGCAGTTATGACAGGGAAAAACTGTTTTTT
NA	TRBJ2-1	TRBV4-1	NA	CASSQDSLWGREFEQFF	TGCGCCAGCAGCCAAGATTCCCTTTGGGGGCGGGAATTTGAGCAGTTCTTC
TRBD1	TRBJ1-2	TRBV5-6	NA	CASSLLGQNYGYTF	TGTGCCAGCAGCTTGCTGGGACAGAACTATGGCTACACCTTC
TRBD2	TRBJ2-7	TRBV19	NA	CASSPAGGYEQYF	TGTGCCAGTAGTCCCGCGGGAGGCTACGAGCAGTACTTC
NA	TRBJ1-2	TRBV30	NA	CAWSAGNYGYTF	TGTGCCTGGAGTGCCGGAAACTATGGCTACACCTTC
TRBD1	TRBJ2-7	TRBV28	once	CASSLGQGAGEQYF	TGTGCCAGCAGTTTAGGTCAGGGGGCGGGCGAGCAGTACTTC
NA	TRBJ2-3	TRBV9	few	CASSVRGREDTQYF	TGTGCCAGCAGCGTCAGGGGGAGGGAAGATACGCAGTATTTT
TRBD1	TRBJ2-3	TRBV19	NA	CASSRGQGPLLGAQYF	TGTGCCAGTAGTAGAGGACAGGGTCCGCTACTGGGGGCGCAGTATTTT
TRBD2	TRBJ2-3	TRBV19	NA	CASSTSGFGTDTQYF	TGTGCCAGTAGTACTAGCGGGTTCGGCACAGATACGCAGTATTTT
NA	TRBJ1-1	TRBV28	NA	CASSLEGVSTEAFF	TGTGCCAGCAGTTTAGAGGGAGTGAGCACTGAAGCTTTCTTT
NA	TRBJ2-7	TRBV6-5	once	CASSYRDGFGLNEQYF	TGTGCCAGCAGTTACCGGGATGGGTTCGGCCTTAACGAGCAGTACTTC
NA	TRBJ1-5	TRBV5-1	NA	CASSWDSNQPQHF	TGCGCCAGCAGCTGGGACAGCAATCAGCCCCAGCATTTT
NA	TRBJ2-1	TRBV10-2	NA	CASKSRLQYINEQFF	TGCGCCAGCAAAAGCCGATTGCAATACATCAATGAGCAGTTCTTC
NA	TRBJ2-7	TRBV5-1	once	CASSLGRGEQYF	TGCGCCAGCAGCTTGGGGCGGGGCGAGCAGTACTTC
TRBD1	TRBJ1-5	TRBV7-8	NA	CASSLASRDRGNQPQHF	TGTGCCAGCAGCTTAGCCAGCCGGGACAGGGGCAATCAGCCCCAGCATTTT
NA	TRBJ2-2	TRBV11-2	once	CASSLGPGTGELFF	TGTGCCAGCAGCTTGGGACCCGGCACCGGGGAGCTGTTTTTT
NA	TRBJ1-4	TRBV28	NA	CASSLGNEKLFF	TGTGCCAGCAGTTTGGGCAATGAAAAACTGTTTTTT
TRBD1	TRBJ1-5	TRBV4-2	NA	CASSPGQGNQPQHF	TGTGCCAGCAGCCCGGGACAGGGCAATCAGCCCCAGCATTTT
NA	TRBJ1-1	TRBV28	NA	CASSPPDRNTEAFF	TGTGCCAGCAGTCCTCCGGACAGAAACACTGAAGCTTTCTTT
NA	TRBJ1-2	TRBV12-5	NA	CASGLVLETGEDYGYTF	TGTGCTAGTGGTTTGGTACTGGAGACAGGTGAAGACTATGGCTACACCTTC
TRBD1	TRBJ1-2	TRBV7-3	once	CASSSGQGNGYTF	TGTGCCAGCAGCTCCGGACAGGGGAATGGCTACACCTTC
NA	TRBJ2-5	TRBV28	NA	CASSQFFGGTQYF	TGTGCCAGCAGTCAGTTTTTCGGGGGGACCCAGTACTTC
NA	TRBJ2-7	TRBV14	NA	CASSQEDVIYEQYF	TGTGCCAGCAGCCAAGAAGATGTTATCTACGAGCAGTACTTC
NA	TRBJ1-2	TRBV4-1	NA	CASMGSRSDGYTF	TGCGCCAGCATGGGATCCCGCTCAGATGGCTACACCTTC
TRBD2	TRBJ2-7	TRBV4-1	NA	CASSQEKSGARGYEQYF	TGCGCCAGCAGCCAAGAAAAAAGCGGGGCACGGGGCTACGAGCAGTACTTC
NA	TRBJ2-7	TRBV20-1	NA	CSASGSEQYF	TGCAGTGCTAGCGGGAGCGAGCAGTACTTC
TRBD2	TRBJ2-1	TRBV2	NA	CASSGLANEQFF	TGTGCCAGCAGTGGACTAGCAAATGAGCAGTTCTTC
NA	TRBJ1-1	TRBV19	NA	CASRGRATNTEAFF	TGTGCCAGTAGGGGGAGGGCCACGAACACTGAAGCTTTCTTT
TRBD1	TRBJ1-5	TRBV28	NA	CASRGTGGNQPQHF	TGTGCCAGCAGGGGGACAGGGGGCAATCAGCCCCAGCATTTT
NA	TRBJ2-7	TRBV18	NA	CASSPQKTSYEQYF	TGTGCCAGCTCACCTCAGAAAACTTCCTACGAGCAGTACTTC
TRBD1	TRBJ2-7	TRBV11-3	once	CASSSGQGSHEQYF	TGTGCCAGCAGCTCGGGACAGGGGAGCCACGAGCAGTACTTC
NA	TRBJ2-5	TRBV5-1	NA	CASSPGPSTETQYF	TGCGCCAGCAGCCCGGGACCCTCGACCGAGACCCAGTACTTC
NA	TRBJ1-1	TRBV2	NA	CASSGFTEAFF	TGTGCCAGCAGTGGTTTCACTGAAGCTTTCTTT
TRBD1	TRBJ2-1	TRBV10-3	NA	CAIRGTAYNEQFF	TGTGCCATCAGGGGGACAGCCTACAATGAGCAGTTCTTC
TRBD2	TRBJ2-3	TRBV7-9	NA	CASSLMPGGSTDTQYF	TGTGCCAGCAGCTTAATGCCGGGAGGGAGCACAGATACGCAGTATTTT
TRBD1	TRBJ2-7	TRBV6-5	NA	CASSYSYYRGKAEQYF	TGTGCCAGCAGTTACTCGTACTACAGGGGAAAGGCCGAGCAGTACTTC
NA	TRBJ1-2	TRBV6-1	NA	CASSDPGVYGYTF	TGTGCCAGCAGTGATCCGGGAGTCTATGGCTACACCTTC
NA	TRBJ2-1	TRBV4-1	NA	CASSQPVRENEQFF	TGCGCCAGCAGCCAGCCAGTACGGGAAAATGAGCAGTTCTTC
TRBD1	TRBJ1-4	TRBV4-2	NA	CASSQDKVTGGKLFF	TGTGCCAGCAGCCAAGATAAGGTGACAGGGGGAAAACTGTTTTTT
TRBD2	TRBJ2-1	TRBV28	NA	CASSFSGASGIYEQFF	TGTGCCAGCAGTTTCTCCGGCGCCAGCGGGATCTATGAGCAGTTCTTC
NA	TRBJ1-2	TRBV19	NA	CASKPLTVDYGYTF	TGTGCCAGTAAACCCTTGACGGTGGACTATGGCTACACCTTC
TRBD1	TRBJ2-4	TRBV11-3	NA	CASRRQGHKNIQYF	TGTGCCAGCAGACGACAGGGACACAAAAACATTCAGTACTTC
NA	TRBJ2-7	TRBV19	NA	CASSTGPYEQYF	TGTGCCAGTAGTACGGGCCCCTACGAGCAGTACTTC
NA	TRBJ1-1	TRBV5-1	NA	CASSLDIRQEVNTEAFF	TGCGCCAGCAGCTTGGATATTCGACAGGAGGTAAACACTGAAGCTTTCTTT
NA	TRBJ2-6	TRBV28	NA	CASSLNGGANVLTF	TGTGCCAGCAGTTTAAACGGTGGGGCCAACGTCCTGACTTTC
NA	TRBJ1-5	TRBV2	NA	CASSGGGATNQPQHF	TGTGCCAGCAGTGGTGGAGGGGCAACCAATCAGCCCCAGCATTTT
NA	TRBJ2-7	TRBV5-1	NA	CASSLPDVSFSYEQYF	TGCGCCAGCAGCTTGCCTGACGTCAGTTTCTCCTACGAGCAGTACTTC
TRBD2	TRBJ2-7	TRBV5-1	NA	CASGATSGYYEQYF	TGCGCCAGCGGAGCTACTAGCGGGTACTACGAGCAGTACTTC